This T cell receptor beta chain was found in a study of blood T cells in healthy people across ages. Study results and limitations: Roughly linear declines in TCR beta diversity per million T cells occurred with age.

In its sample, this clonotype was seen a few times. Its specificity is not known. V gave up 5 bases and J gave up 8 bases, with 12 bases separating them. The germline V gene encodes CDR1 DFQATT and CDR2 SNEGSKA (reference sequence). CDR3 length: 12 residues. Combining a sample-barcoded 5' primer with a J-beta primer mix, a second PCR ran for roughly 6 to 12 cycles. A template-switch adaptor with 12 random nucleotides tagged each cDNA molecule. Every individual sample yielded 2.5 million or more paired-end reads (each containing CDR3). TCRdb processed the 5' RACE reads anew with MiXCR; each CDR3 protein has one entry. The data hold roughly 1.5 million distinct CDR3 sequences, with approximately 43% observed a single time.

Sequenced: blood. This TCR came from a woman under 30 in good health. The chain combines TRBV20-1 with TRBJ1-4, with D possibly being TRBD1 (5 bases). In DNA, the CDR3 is TGCAGTGCTCCCCCGCGGGGCGAAAAACTGTTTTTT. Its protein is CSAPPRGEKLFF.